This T cell receptor (beta chain) was obtained from a study of CD8+CD57+ T cells in acquired aplastic anemia. Study-level information: Recorded DNA amounts for sorted CD4+ and CD8+ cells had an average of around 3 ug.

The study's findings and limits: Twenty-nine CD8+ CDR3 sequences were shared between patients and controls. Patients versus controls showed no significant CD8+ Simpson's diversity difference.

Concerning this clonotype: The antigen is unknown.

V trimming: 4 bases; J trimming: 4 bases; junction bases outside the gene matches: 9. Per germline, CDR1 SQVTM and CDR2 ANQGSEA. This CDR3 contains 14 residues. Profiling of TCR beta VDJ combinations and CDR3 sequences used genomic DNA as template. TCRdb independently ran MiXCR on the reads; one entry per CDR3 protein. The data hold under 200,000 distinct CDR3 sequences, with approximately 52% observed a single time. It was patients with CD8+CD57+ cell expansion by flow cytometry who were chosen for sequencing. Among the patients, all had severe acquired aplastic anemia. The receptor comes from a human donor with aplastic anemia. The material sequenced was sorted CD4+, CD8+, or CD8+CD57+ T cells (not recorded which) from PBMCs. The rearrangement uses TRBV29-1 and TRBJ2-7, with 8 bases that match TRBD2. The CDR3 DNA reads as TGCAGCGTTGGGGCCGGGAGGGGGAGTTACGAGCAGTACTTC. This gives the protein CSVGAGRGSYEQYF.